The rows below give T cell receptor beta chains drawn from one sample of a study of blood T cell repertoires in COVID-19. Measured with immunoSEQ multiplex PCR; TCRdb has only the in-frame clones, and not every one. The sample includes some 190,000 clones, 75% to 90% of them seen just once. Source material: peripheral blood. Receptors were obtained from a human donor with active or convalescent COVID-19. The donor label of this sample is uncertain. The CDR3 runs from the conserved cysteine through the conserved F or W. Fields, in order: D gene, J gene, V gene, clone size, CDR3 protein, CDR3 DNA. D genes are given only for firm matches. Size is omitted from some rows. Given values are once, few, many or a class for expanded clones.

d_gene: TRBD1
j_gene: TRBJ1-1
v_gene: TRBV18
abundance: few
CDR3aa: CASSPSAGGLEAFF
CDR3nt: TGTGCCAGCTCACCATCCGCAGGGGGGCTTGAAGCTTTCTTT

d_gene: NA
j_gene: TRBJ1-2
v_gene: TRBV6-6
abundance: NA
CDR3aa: CASRGSLADGYTF
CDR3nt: TGTGCCAGCAGGGGGTCCTTAGCGGATGGCTACACCTTC

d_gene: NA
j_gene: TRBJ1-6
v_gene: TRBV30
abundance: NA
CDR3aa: CAWSASGLYNSPLHF
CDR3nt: TGTGCCTGGAGTGCCTCAGGGCTCTATAATTCACCCCTCCACTTT

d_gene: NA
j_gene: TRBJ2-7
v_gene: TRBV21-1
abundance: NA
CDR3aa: CASSKRELRGTLQVYEQYF
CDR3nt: TGTGCCAGCAGCAAACGTGAGCTTAGGGGGACCCTCCAAGTCTACGAGCAGTACTTC

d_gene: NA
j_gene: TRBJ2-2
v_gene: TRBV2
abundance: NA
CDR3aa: CASSVVRLSGELFF
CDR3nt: TGTGCCAGCAGTGTGGTCAGGTTAAGCGGGGAGCTGTTTTTT

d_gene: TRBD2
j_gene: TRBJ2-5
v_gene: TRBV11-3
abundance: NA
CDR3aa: CASSPGTSGRARETQYF
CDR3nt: TGTGCCAGCAGCCCCGGGACTAGCGGGAGGGCCCGGGAGACCCAGTACTTC

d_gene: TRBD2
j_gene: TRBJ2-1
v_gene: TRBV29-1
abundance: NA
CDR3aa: CSVAVGLAGIYNEQFF
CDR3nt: TGCAGCGTTGCCGTTGGACTAGCGGGGATCTACAATGAGCAGTTCTTC

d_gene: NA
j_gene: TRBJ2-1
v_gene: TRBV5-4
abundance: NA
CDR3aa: CASSSLSGEVNEQFF
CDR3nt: TGTGCCAGCAGCTCCCTAAGTGGCGAGGTCAATGAGCAGTTCTTC

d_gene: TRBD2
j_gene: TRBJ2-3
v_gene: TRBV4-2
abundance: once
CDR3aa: CASSPIAGSTDTQYF
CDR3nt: TGTGCCAGCAGTCCGATAGCGGGGTCCACAGATACGCAGTATTTT

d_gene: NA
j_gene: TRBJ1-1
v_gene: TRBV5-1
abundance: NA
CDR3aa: CASSLGYEGPNTEAFF
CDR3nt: TGCGCCAGCAGCTTGGGTTATGAGGGCCCGAACACTGAAGCTTTCTTT

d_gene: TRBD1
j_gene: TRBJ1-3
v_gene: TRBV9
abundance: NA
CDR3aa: CASSVGGGAGSGNTIYF
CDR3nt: TGTGCCAGCAGCGTAGGAGGGGGCGCCGGCTCTGGAAACACCATATATTTT

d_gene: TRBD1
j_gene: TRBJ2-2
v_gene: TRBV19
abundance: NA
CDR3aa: CASRQGMYGELFF
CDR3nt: TGTGCCAGCCGACAGGGAATGTACGGGGAGCTGTTTTTT

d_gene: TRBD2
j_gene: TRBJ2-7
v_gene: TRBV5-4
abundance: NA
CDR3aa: CASSSRTSGYEQYF
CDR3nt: TGTGCCAGCAGCTCCCGGACTAGCGGGTACGAGCAGTACTTC

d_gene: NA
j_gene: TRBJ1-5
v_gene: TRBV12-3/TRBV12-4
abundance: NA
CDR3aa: CASSLGGGQPQHF
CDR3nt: TGTGCCAGCAGTTTGGGGGGAGGCCAGCCCCAGCATTTT

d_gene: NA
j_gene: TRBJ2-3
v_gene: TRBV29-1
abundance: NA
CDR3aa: CSLEITDTQYF
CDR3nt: TGCAGCCTAGAGATCACAGATACGCAGTATTTT

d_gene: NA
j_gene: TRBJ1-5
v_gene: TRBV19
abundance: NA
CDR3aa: CASSISAGDQPQHF
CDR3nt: TGTGCCAGTAGTATATCGGCAGGGGATCAGCCCCAGCATTTT

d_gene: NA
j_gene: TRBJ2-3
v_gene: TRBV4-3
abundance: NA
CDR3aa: CASSPQVSDTQYF
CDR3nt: TGCGCCAGCAGCCCACAGGTTTCAGATACGCAGTATTTT

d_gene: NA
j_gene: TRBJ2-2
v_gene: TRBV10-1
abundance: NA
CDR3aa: CASRRDSSPTGELFF
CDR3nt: TGCGCCAGCAGGAGAGACTCCTCCCCGACCGGGGAGCTGTTTTTT

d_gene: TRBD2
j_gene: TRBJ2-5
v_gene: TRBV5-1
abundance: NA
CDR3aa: CARRGLAGVLSGETQYF
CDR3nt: TGCGCAAGGAGGGGACTAGCGGGAGTACTTTCAGGAGAGACCCAGTACTTC

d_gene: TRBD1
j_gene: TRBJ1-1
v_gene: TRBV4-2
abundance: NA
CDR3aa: CASSQEGIRESGGTEAFF
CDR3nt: TGTGCCAGCAGCCAAGAAGGGATAAGAGAGTCAGGGGGCACTGAAGCTTTCTTT

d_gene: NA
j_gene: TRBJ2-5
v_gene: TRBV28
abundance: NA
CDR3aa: CASSLSPRLETQYF
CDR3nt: TGTGCCAGCAGTTTGTCCCCGCGACTAGAGACCCAGTACTTC

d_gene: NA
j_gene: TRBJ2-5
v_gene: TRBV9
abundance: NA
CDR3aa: CASSSTPGTSQETQYF
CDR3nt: TGTGCCAGCAGCTCCACGCCAGGGACTTCCCAAGAGACCCAGTACTTC

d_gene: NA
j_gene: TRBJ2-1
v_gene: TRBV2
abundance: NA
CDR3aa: CASSPSRDFYNEQFF
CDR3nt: TGTGCCAGCAGTCCTTCCCGGGACTTTTACAATGAGCAGTTCTTC

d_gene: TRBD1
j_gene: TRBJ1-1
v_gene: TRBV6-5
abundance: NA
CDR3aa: CASSLTGAGTEAFF
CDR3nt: TGTGCCAGCAGTTTGACAGGGGCCGGCACTGAAGCTTTCTTT

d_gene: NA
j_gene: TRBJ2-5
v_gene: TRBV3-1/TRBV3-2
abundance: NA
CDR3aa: CASSQDPAGQETQYF
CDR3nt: TGTGCCAGCAGCCAAGATCCGGCGGGCCAAGAGACCCAGTACTTC

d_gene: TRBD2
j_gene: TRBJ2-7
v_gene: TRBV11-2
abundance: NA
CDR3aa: CASSLDRGLAGEQYF
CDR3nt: TGTGCCAGCAGCTTAGATCGAGGACTAGCGGGGGAGCAGTACTTC

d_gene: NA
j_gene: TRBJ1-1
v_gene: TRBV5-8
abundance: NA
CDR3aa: CASRVVNTEAFF
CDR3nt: TGTGCCAGCAGGGTAGTCAACACTGAAGCTTTCTTT

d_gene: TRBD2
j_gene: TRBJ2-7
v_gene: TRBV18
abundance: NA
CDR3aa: CASSQLAGGRDEQYF
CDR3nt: TGTGCCAGCTCACAACTAGCGGGAGGGCGTGACGAGCAGTACTTC

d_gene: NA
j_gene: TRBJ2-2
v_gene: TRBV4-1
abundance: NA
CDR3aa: CASSRLAAGELFF
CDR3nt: TGCGCCAGCAGCCGATTAGCAGCCGGGGAGCTGTTTTTT